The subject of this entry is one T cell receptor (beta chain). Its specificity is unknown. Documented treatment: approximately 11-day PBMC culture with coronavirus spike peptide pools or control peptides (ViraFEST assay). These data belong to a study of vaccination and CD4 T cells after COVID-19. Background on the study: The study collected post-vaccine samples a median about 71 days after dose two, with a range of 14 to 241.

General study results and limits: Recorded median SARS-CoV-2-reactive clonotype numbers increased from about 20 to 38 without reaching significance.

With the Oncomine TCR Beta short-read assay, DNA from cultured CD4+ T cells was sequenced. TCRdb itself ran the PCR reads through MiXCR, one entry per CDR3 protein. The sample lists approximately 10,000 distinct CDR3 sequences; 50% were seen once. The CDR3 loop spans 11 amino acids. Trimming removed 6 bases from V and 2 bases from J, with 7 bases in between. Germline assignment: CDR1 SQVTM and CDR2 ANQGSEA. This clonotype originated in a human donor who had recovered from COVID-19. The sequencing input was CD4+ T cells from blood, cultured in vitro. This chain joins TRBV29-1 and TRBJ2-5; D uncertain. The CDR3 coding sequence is TGCAGCGTGGGTATTCAAGAGACCCAGTACTTC. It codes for CSVGIQETQYF.